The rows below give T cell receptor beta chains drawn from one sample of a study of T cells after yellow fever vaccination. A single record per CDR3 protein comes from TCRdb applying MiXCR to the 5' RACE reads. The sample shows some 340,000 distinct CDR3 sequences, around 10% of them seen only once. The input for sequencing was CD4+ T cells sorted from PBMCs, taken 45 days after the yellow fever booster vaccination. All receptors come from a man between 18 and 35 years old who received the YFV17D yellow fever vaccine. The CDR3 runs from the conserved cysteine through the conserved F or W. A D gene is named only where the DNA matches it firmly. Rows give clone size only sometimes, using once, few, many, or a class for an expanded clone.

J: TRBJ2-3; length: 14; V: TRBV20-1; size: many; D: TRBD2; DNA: TGCAGTGCTAGTGATAGCGGGGGGGCAGATACGCAGTATTTT; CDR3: CSASDSGGADTQYF
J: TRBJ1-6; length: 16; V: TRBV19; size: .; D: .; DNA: TGTGCCAGTACCCCGTTTCCCGGCAGCCCGGATTCACCCCTCCACTTT; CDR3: CASTPFPGSPDSPLHF
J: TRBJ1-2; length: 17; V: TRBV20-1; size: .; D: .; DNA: TGCAGTGCTAGAGATCCAGGGAGGGGAGGGAATTTCTATGGCTACACCTTC; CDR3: CSARDPGRGGNFYGYTF
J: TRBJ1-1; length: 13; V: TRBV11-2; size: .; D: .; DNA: TGTGCCAGCAGCTTAGATTGGCGGACTGAAGCTTTCTTT; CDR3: CASSLDWRTEAFF
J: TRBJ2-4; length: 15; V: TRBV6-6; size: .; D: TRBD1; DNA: TGTGCCAGCAGTCCCACAGGGGGCGCTCAGAACGTTCAGTACTTC; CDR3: CASSPTGGAQNVQYF
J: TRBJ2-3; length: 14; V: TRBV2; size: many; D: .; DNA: TGTGCCAGCAGGAGGACTATGTTTCAAGATACGCAGTATTTT; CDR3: CASRRTMFQDTQYF
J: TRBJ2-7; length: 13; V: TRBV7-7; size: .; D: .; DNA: TGTGCCAGCAGCTTAGAACAGGGTTACGAGCAGTACTTC; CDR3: CASSLEQGYEQYF
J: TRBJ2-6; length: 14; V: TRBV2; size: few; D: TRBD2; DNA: TGTGCCACCGGCGGGGGCTCTGGGGCCAACGTCCTGACTTTC; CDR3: CATGGGSGANVLTF
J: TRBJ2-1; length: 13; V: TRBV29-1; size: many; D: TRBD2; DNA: TGCAGTGCCGGGACTAGCGGCTACAATGAGCAGTTCTTC; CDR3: CSAGTSGYNEQFF
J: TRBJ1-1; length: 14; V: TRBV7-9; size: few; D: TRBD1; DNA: TGTGCCAGCAGCTTCGGGACAGGGGGGACTGAAGCTTTCTTT; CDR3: CASSFGTGGTEAFF
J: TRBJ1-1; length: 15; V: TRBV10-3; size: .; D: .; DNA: TGTGCCATCAGGCAGACCCCGGGACAGAACACTGAAGCTTTCTTT; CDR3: CAIRQTPGQNTEAFF
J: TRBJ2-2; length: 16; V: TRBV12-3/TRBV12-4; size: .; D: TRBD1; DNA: TGTGCCAGCGCCTGGAGACAGGGGGCAGACACCGGGGAGCTGTTTTTT; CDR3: CASAWRQGADTGELFF
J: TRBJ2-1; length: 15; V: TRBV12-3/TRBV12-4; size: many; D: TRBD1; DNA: TGTGCCAGCAGCCATAACCGGGGACAGGCGGGTCCGACGGTCTTC; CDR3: CASSHNRGQAGPTVF